This T cell receptor (beta chain) was found in a study of blood T cell repertoires in COVID-19. Looking at the study overall: Specimens from acute and convalescent COVID-19 originated in the United States, Italy and Spain. Sources were T cells, B-cell-depleted T cells, or PBMCs; the material itself was cDNA or gDNA.

V lost 1 base and J 5 bases, leaving 15 bases between the germline ends. The CDR3 covers 15 residues. From germline, CDR1 is LNHNV and CDR2 YYDKDF (reference sequence). Authors' data handling: Quantification of nucleated cells was approximated via reference gene primer amplification. TCRdb's table, derived via immunoSEQ multiplex PCR, lists solely in-frame clones and lacks some. V and J calls and clone size are given by that table; D and trimming were obtained from the DNA. The sample yields 200,000 to 250,000 clones, about 85% seen once. The chain carries TRBV15 and TRBJ2-7; tentative D call: TRBD2 (5 bases). This TCR was recovered from a woman aged 18-29 years who had recovered from COVID-19. Sequenced input: peripheral blood. CDR3 bases: TGTGCCACCAGCAGAGCTCGGGAAGTTGTGCACGAGCAGTACTTC. Translated: CATSRAREVVHEQYF.